The T cell receptor beta chain described here comes from a study of T cells after posttransplantation cyclophosphamide. Cells defined as naive were viable CD3+CD4+ or CD3+CD8+ and CCR7+CD45RA+CD45RO-CD95-CD27+CD28+. This related bone marrow graft donor gave peripheral blood on the day of marrow donation. As regards this clone: The antigen remains unidentified.

CDR1 and CDR2 (germline): SQVTM, ANQGSEA. The CDR3 has 17 amino acids. V lost 0 bases and J lost 2; bases outside the gene matches: 4. The study's findings and limits: TRB clonality was highly associated with recipient CMV seropositivity and reactivation. Donor-recipient repertoire similarity was low at 1-2 months, rising over year one.

Method: immunoSEQ multiplex PCR; TCRdb's copy keeps in-frame clones and lacks some. Of fewer than 35,000 clones in the sample, 90% to 95% are singletons; the top ten hold approximately 0.1%. The chain employs TRBV29-1 and TRBJ2-3; 14 bases agree with TRBD2. This sequence originates from a man aged 25-45 years in good health and a related stem cell transplant donor. Sequenced sample: naive CD4+ T cells sorted from blood. In DNA form, the CDR3 reads TGCAGCGTTGAAGAAAGGACTAGCGGGGGGCTCACAGATACGCAGTATTTT. Amino acids: CSVEERTSGGLTDTQYF.